The 3 T cell receptor beta chains reported below all come from one sample, sequenced in a study of Ad26.COV2.S vaccination and SARS-CoV-2 variants. Repertoires were generated with immunoSEQ multiplex PCR, while TCRdb's copy carries only in-frame clones and drops some. The sample holds approximately 350,000 clones; around 87% are singletons and the top ten take roughly 3.1%. As for treatment: about 20 received Ad26.COV2.S at low or high dose, single or two shots; a few received placebo; per-sample allocation not given. Sampling was performed 63 days after the first vaccine or placebo injection. The input for sequencing was peripheral blood, taken in a trial of Ad26.COV2.S vaccine versus placebo. These receptors all stem from a person between 18 and 65 years old who received the Ad26.COV2.S COVID-19 vaccine or a placebo.

V is TRBV25-1 and J is TRBJ1-5; D may be TRBD1 (5 bases). Germline V lookup: CDR1 MGHDK, CDR2 SYGVNS. The CDR3 extends over 12 amino acids. Trimming took 8 bases from V and 2 from J, leaving 7 bases between them. The CDR3 region has the DNA TGTGCCAGCCAAGGGGGCAATCAGCCCCAGCATTTT. This gives the protein CASQGGNQPQHF. The full variable domain, completed using reference TRBV25-1 and TRBJ1-5, is EADIYQTPRYLVIGTGKKITLECSQTMGHDKMYWYQQDPGMELHLIHYSYGVNSTEKGDLSSESTVSRIRTEHFPLTLESARPSHTSQYLCASQGGNQPQHFGDGTRLSIL.

V gene TRBV19 combines with J gene TRBJ2-7, with a weak D call TRBD2 (6 bases). The CDR3 sequence is 12 residues long. Trimming pared 5 bases from V and 7 bases from J, leaving 12 bases between. CDR1 is LNHDA and CDR2 is SQIVND in the germline V gene (reference sequence). This CDR3 reads CASSWRDGEQYF. In DNA, the CDR3 is TGTGCCAGTAGTTGGCGGGACGGGGAGCAGTACTTC. Full variable domain (remainder filled in from reference TRBV19 and TRBJ2-7): DGGITQSPKYLFRKEGQNVTLSCEQNLNHDAMYWYRQDPGQGLRLIYYSQIVNDFQKGDIAEGYSVSREKKESFPLTVTSAQKNPTAFYLCASSWRDGEQYFGPGTRLTVT.

The chain joins TRBV5-4 to TRBJ2-7; D call uncertain. Germline V lookup: CDR1 SGHNT, CDR2 YYREEE (reference sequence). The CDR3 is 14 residues long. Trimming pared 2 bases from V and 0 bases from J, leaving 9 bases between. The CDR3, as DNA: TGTGCCAGCAGCTTTCAACAGCGCTCCTACGAGCAGTACTTC. This encodes CASSFQQRSYEQYF.